Detailed here is one TCR beta chain. Its cognate antigen is unknown. PCR amplification relied on 60 Vbeta primers (plus 13 Jbeta primers). Only in-frame clones appear in the TCRdb table, and some are missing; sequencing was by immunoSEQ multiplex PCR. Of approximately 120,000 clones in the sample, around three quarters were seen once. The data stem from a study of cytomegalovirus exposure and HLA in healthy donors. General study findings and limits: Within a later analysis, the majority of CMV-associated TCR beta chains appeared HLA-restricted.

With V trimmed by 0 bases and J by 5 bases, 7 bases remained unmatched. This CDR3 region has 15 residues. Germline loops: CDR1 SGDLS, CDR2 YYNGEE. The TCR originated in a female donor in good health and CMV-seronegative. Sample: PBMCs. The rearrangement links TRBV9 to TRBJ2-5; 7 positions agree with TRBD2. Here the CDR3 reads CASSVGLGGLETQYF. The DNA for the CDR3 is TGTGCCAGCAGCGTAGGGTTGGGGGGGTTGGAGACCCAGTACTTC.